This T cell receptor (beta chain) was profiled in a study of tumor-infiltrating lymphocytes in primary liver carcinoma. Whole-study results and caveats: Pairs comparing tumor with adjacent tissue or blood overlapped less than pairs drawn from tumor regions. Tumors had a significantly higher top-250-clone fraction than blood (p = 0.039).

Co-extracted RNA and DNA came from 20-30 mg of unsorted bulk tissue. The CDR3 is made up of 15 amino acids. V lost 1 base and J lost 1, with 7 bases in between. From germline, CDR1 is SGHAT and CDR2 FQDESV (reference sequence). TCR beta cDNA was reverse-transcribed from 500 to 550 ng of total RNA. The reaction used a constant-region primer and ProtoScript II reverse transcriptase. Construction of TCR beta libraries relied on three successive nested multiplex PCR rounds employing slightly modified ARM-PCR. PCR rounds one and two used TRBV1-TRBV30 forward primers with a C-beta reverse primer for roughly 9 cycles each. TCRdb processed the multiplex PCR reads anew with MiXCR; each CDR3 protein has one entry. The sample contains under 85,000 distinct CDR3 sequences, roughly 72% of which appear only once. This clonotype is labeled as medium-sized. Its specificity is not known.

This rearrangement joins TRBV11-1 to TRBJ2-2; unclear D gene. Sequencing was done on a sample of liver tumor tissue from sampling region 1. Subset indicated: tumor region T1, superior pole. The sequence derives from a man aged 40-55 years with primary liver carcinoma and hepatitis B virus infection. CDR3 nucleotides: TGTGCCAGCAGCTTAGAACCCATGAACACCGGGGAGCTGTTTTTT. It translates to CASSLEPMNTGELFF.